Listed here are 24 T cell receptor beta chains from one sample, sequenced in a study of blood T cell repertoires in COVID-19. Generated by immunoSEQ multiplex PCR, the TCRdb table keeps only in-frame clones and is missing some. The sample consists of 150,000 or so clones, almost 85% of them appearing once. Sample: peripheral blood. All receptors derive from a middle-aged man who had recovered from COVID-19.

The chain combines TRBV11-3 with TRBJ2-3; D remains ambiguous. The V end was cut by 5 bases, the J end by 0 bases, with 9 bases between. The CDR3 is made up of 14 amino acids. Germline-derived CDR1 and CDR2 are SGHNT and YENEEA. DNA of the CDR3: TGTGCCAGCAGCCCCAGTGCCAGCACAGATACGCAGTATTTT. The encoded protein is CASSPSASTDTQYF.

The CDR3 DNA sequence: TGTGCCAGCAGCCCCCCGGTCGATTACGAGCAGTACTTC. Residues: CASSPPVDYEQYF. The rearrangement uses TRBV7-3 and TRBJ2-7; D not resolved. The CDR3 totals 13 residues. Deletions cut 5 bases from V and 4 bases from J, with 12 bases between. Germline V CDR1 and CDR2: SGHTA, FQGTGA. The full variable domain, rest sourced from reference TRBV7-3 and TRBJ2-7, is GAGVSQTPSNKVTEKGKYVELRCDPISGHTALYWYRQSLGQGPEFLIYFQGTGAADDSGLPNDRFFAVRPEGSVSTLKIQRTERGDSAVYLCASSPPVDYEQYFGPGTRLTVT.

V usage is TRBV11-2 and J usage is TRBJ1-1; D is perhaps TRBD1 (5 bases). This CDR3 is built from 14 residues. Per germline, CDR1 SGHAT and CDR2 FQNNGV. Trimming took off 5 bases at V and 3 bases at J, with 13 bases between the two ends. The CDR3 sequence is CASSLRWGDTEAFF. CDR3 sequence (DNA): TGTGCCAGCAGCCTCCGGTGGGGGGACACTGAAGCTTTCTTT.

This sequence joins TRBV23-1 and TRBJ1-5; 10 nucleotides agree with TRBD1. TRBV23-1 is flagged as an ORF with uncertain function. The CDR3 has 14 amino acids. V lost 4 bases to trimming and J lost 4 bases; unmatched junction nucleotides: 1. The CDR3 is CASSRDRGNQPQHF. The CDR3 coding sequence is TGCGCCAGCAGTCGGGACAGGGGAAATCAGCCCCAGCATTTT.

This clone appeared a few times. The chain couples TRBV28 to TRBJ1-6; tentatively, D is TRBD1 (6 bases). V was clipped by 6 bases and J by 0 bases, with 18 bases between them. The germline gives CDR1 MDHEN, CDR2 SYDVKM. The CDR3 sequence is 18 residues long. The CDR3 protein is CASSPGQINSSYNSPLHF. The CDR3 DNA sequence: TGTGCCAGCAGCCCTGGACAGATCAATAGCTCCTATAATTCACCCCTCCACTTT.

A note on this clone: The same CDR3 is also encoded by other DNA sequences in this sample. V gene TRBV30 combines with J gene TRBJ1-5; D unclear. V shed 5 bases and J shed 0 bases, with 5 bases lying between them. The CDR3 sequence is 12 residues long. The germline gives CDR1 GTSNPN, CDR2 SVGIG (reference sequence). The CDR3 DNA follows: TGTGCCTGGGGGTATAGCAATCAGCCCCAGCATTTT. Its translation: CAWGYSNQPQHF. The entire variable domain, with the rest obtained from reference TRBV30 and TRBJ1-5, is as follows: SQTIHQWPATLVQPVGSPLSLECTVEGTSNPNLYWYRQAAGRGLQLLFYSVGIGQISSEVPQNLSASRPQDRQFILSSKKLLLSDSGFYLCAWGYSNQPQHFGDGTRLSIL.

This sequence joins TRBV5-4 and TRBJ1-1; no reliable D call. V was cut by 1 base and J by 4 bases, with 11 bases left in between. CDR1 SGHNT and CDR2 YYREEE come from the germline V gene (reference sequence). CDR3 length: 14 residues. CDR3 in amino acids: CASSLLGRGTEAFF. Written as DNA, the CDR3 is TGTGCCAGCAGCTTGTTAGGGAGAGGCACTGAAGCTTTCTTT.

This clone is a singleton in its sample. The chain employs TRBV24-1 and TRBJ2-3; 7 bases agree with TRBD2. Germline assignment: CDR1 KGHDR and CDR2 SFDVKD. The CDR3 totals 16 residues. Trimming cost V 1 base and J 2 bases; bases outside gene matches: 5. The CDR3: CATSDFGREFTDTQYF. The CDR3 nucleotides read TGTGCCACCAGTGATTTCGGGCGGGAGTTCACAGATACGCAGTATTTT.

This rearrangement joins TRBV2 to TRBJ1-3, with a possible D match to TRBD1 (5 bases). V lost 8 bases, J lost 2 bases, and 10 bases lay in between. There are 13 residues in the CDR3. CDR1 and CDR2 from the germline V gene are SNHLY and FYNNEI. As DNA, the CDR3 is TGTGCCAGCCAGGGTTTTACTGGAAACACCATATATTTT. Translated: CASQGFTGNTIYF.

The chain couples TRBV5-4 to TRBJ2-3, with 7 bases lining up with TRBD2. The CDR3 has 15 amino acids. Germline trimming cut 4 bases from V and 2 bases from J; bases unmatched to any gene: 7. Germline loops: CDR1 SGHNT, CDR2 YYREEE (reference sequence). The CDR3 reads CASSPTAGYTDTQYF. CDR3 DNA sequence: TGTGCCAGCAGCCCGACAGCGGGGTACACAGATACGCAGTATTTT.

J is TRBJ1-2 and V is TRBV9; a possible D gene is TRBD1 (5 bases). Germline CDR1 and CDR2: SGDLS and YYNGEE. The CDR3 is made up of 15 amino acids. The V end lost 3 bases, the J end lost 2 bases, and 14 bases lay between the germline ends. CDR3 in DNA: TGTGCCAGCAGCGATGGCAGGGCGTTAAACTATGGCTACACCTTC. This encodes CASSDGRALNYGYTF.

V is TRBV4-3 and J is TRBJ1-1; D is unresolved. Germline V gene sequence: CDR1 LGHNA, CDR2 YSLEER. Trimming stripped 0 bases from V and 1 base from J, with 9 bases between. The CDR3 contains 15 residues. The CDR3 region is CASSQDEQENTEAFF. CDR3 in DNA: TGCGCCAGCAGCCAAGATGAGCAGGAGAACACTGAAGCTTTCTTT.

The rearrangement links TRBV28 to TRBJ1-1; D is possibly TRBD1 (5 bases). Germline values: CDR1 MDHEN, CDR2 SYDVKM. The V and J ends lost 9 bases and 1 base respectively, with 15 bases between them. The CDR3 totals 14 residues. CDR3 nucleotides: TGTGCCAGTACTCCCCCAGACAGGAACACTGAAGCTTTCTTT. Its protein product is CASTPPDRNTEAFF.

The genes are TRBV6-5 and TRBJ1-2; 9 nucleotides line up with TRBD1. The CDR3 runs 14 residues. Unmatched junction bases numbered 6, after V lost 6 bases and J lost 4 bases. CDR1 and CDR2 from the germline V gene are MNHEY and SVGAGI. CDR3 nucleotide sequence: TGTGCCAGCAGAATACAGGGGGCCGGCTATGGCTACACCTTC. It yields the protein CASRIQGAGYGYTF.

This clone was counted once. This chain joins TRBV4-2 and TRBJ1-1; TRBD1 is a possible D gene (5 bases). Per the germline V gene, CDR1 is LGHNA and CDR2 is YNFKEQ. Trimming left V 4 bases short and J 2 bases short, with 8 bases between. The CDR3 has 13 amino acids. The CDR3 coding sequence is TGTGCCAGCAGCCCAGGACAAAACACTGAAGCTTTCTTT. Translation: CASSPGQNTEAFF.

The table lists this clone with a few counts. The chain is built from TRBV9 and TRBJ2-1, with a possible D match to TRBD2 (6 bases). V lost 3 bases and J lost 8, with 21 bases in between. The CDR3 is 16 amino acids. Germline V gene sequence: CDR1 SGDLS, CDR2 YYNGEE. The chain's CDR3 is CASSEDGRTAGDEQFF. In nucleotides, the CDR3 is TGTGCCAGCAGCGAGGACGGGAGAACGGCCGGGGATGAGCAGTTCTTC.

V and J are TRBV6-6 and TRBJ1-1, with D unclear. The V end lost 5 bases, the J end lost 11 bases, and 12 bases lay between the germline ends. This CDR3 is 11 amino acids long. In germline, CDR1 is MNHNY, CDR2 SVGAGI (reference sequence). CDR3 coding DNA: TGTGCCAGCAGTGGAGCCCTTGCGGCTTTCTTT. Translating gives CASSGALAAFF.

The chain is built from TRBV11-3 and TRBJ2-5; 7 nucleotides agree with TRBD1. From germline, CDR1 is SGHNT and CDR2 YENEEA. This CDR3 comprises 12 residues. After removal of 11 bases from V and 4 bases from J, the junction contained 7 bases not matched to a gene. The CDR3: CAVKGAGETQYF. CDR3 nucleotide sequence: TGTGCCGTAAAGGGGGCCGGAGAGACCCAGTACTTC.

This clone has at least ten counts. J is TRBJ2-1 and V is TRBV4-1, with D unresolved. V was cut by 1 base and J by 5 bases, with 9 bases left in between. The CDR3 runs to 14 residues. Germline lookup yields CDR1 MGHRA and CDR2 YSYEKL. The CDR3 loop is CASSQGLLHNEQFF. The DNA for the CDR3 is TGCGCCAGCAGCCAAGGACTTCTCCACAATGAGCAGTTCTTC.

The rearrangement joins TRBV7-9 to TRBJ2-1; 10 nucleotides align to TRBD1. The germline gives CDR1 SEHNR, CDR2 FQNEAQ (reference sequence). The CDR3 loop spans 11 amino acids. V lost 5 bases to trimming and J lost 14 bases; unmatched junction nucleotides: 3. The CDR3 region has the DNA TGTGCCAGCAGCCGAGGGACAGGGGAGTTCTTC. It yields the protein CASSRGTGEFF.

This chain connects TRBV9 to TRBJ1-1; 7 positions agree with TRBD1. The V and J ends lost 4 bases and 11 bases, in that order; junction bases with no gene match: 14. Germline V CDR1 and CDR2: SGDLS, YYNGEE. The CDR3 is 14 amino acids. The CDR3 nucleotides read TGTGCCAGCAGCCCGAGAAGGGGGCCGGGAGAGGCTTTCTTT. The encoded protein is CASSPRRGPGEAFF.

The chain couples TRBV13 to TRBJ2-3; the match to TRBD2 covers 9 bases. Germline values: CDR1 PRHDT, CDR2 FYEKMQ (reference sequence). The CDR3 length is 16 residues. With V trimmed by 5 bases and J by 1 base, 7 bases remained unmatched. For the CDR3, the DNA is TGTGCCAGCAGCACAAGGGGACTAGCAGGCACAGATACGCAGTATTTT. It specifies CASSTRGLAGTDTQYF. The whole variable domain, filled in from reference TRBV13 and TRBJ2-3, reads AAGVIQSPRHLIKEKRETATLKCYPIPRHDTVYWYQQGPGQDPQFLISFYEKMQSDKGSIPDRFSAQQFSDYHSELNMSSLELGDSALYFCASSTRGLAGTDTQYFGPGTRLTVL.

The chain recombines TRBV30 with TRBJ2-3; 11 positions match TRBD2. Germline CDR1 GTSNPN, CDR2 SVGIG (reference sequence). The CDR3 totals 17 residues. Trimming took 0 bases from V and 6 from J; bases not matched to a gene: 11. The CDR3 reads CAWSVSLTSGSSDTQYF. CDR3 coding DNA: TGTGCCTGGAGTGTATCGTTAACTAGCGGGAGTTCGGATACGCAGTATTTT.

The chain combines TRBV6-1 with TRBJ2-2; 14 bases fit TRBD2. After removal of 3 bases from V and 7 bases from J, the junction contained 1 base not matched to a gene. The CDR3 totals 15 residues. Germline V gene sequence: CDR1 MNHNS, CDR2 SASEGT. CDR3 region: CASSEGTSGGGELFF. As DNA, the CDR3 is TGTGCCAGCAGTGAGGGGACTAGCGGGGGCGGGGAGCTGTTTTTT.